The clone carrying this TCR beta chain showed up just a few times. Its target is unknown. The data derive from a study of CD8 T cells in ankylosing spondylitis. Study observations and caveats: What appeared characteristic of ankylosing spondylitis blood was a TCR beta motif of under 10 highly homologous variants.

TCRdb called the 5' RACE reads again in MiXCR, with one record for every CDR3 protein. The sample lists approximately 500,000 distinct CDR3 sequences, roughly 13% occurring once. Sequenced material: blood, either unsorted or a sorted T cell fraction (not recorded which). The clonotype originates from a male donor with ankylosing spondylitis.

The chain's CDR3 is CATSDLETSGTNNEQFF. In DNA, the CDR3 is TGTGCCACCAGTGATTTGGAGACTAGCGGGACTAACAATGAGCAGTTCTTC. The chain recombines TRBV24-1 with TRBJ2-1; 11 bases map to TRBD2. This CDR3 contains 17 residues. V was pared by 0 bases and J by 5 bases, with 5 bases of the junction left unmatched. Germline V CDR1 and CDR2: KGHDR, SFDVKD.